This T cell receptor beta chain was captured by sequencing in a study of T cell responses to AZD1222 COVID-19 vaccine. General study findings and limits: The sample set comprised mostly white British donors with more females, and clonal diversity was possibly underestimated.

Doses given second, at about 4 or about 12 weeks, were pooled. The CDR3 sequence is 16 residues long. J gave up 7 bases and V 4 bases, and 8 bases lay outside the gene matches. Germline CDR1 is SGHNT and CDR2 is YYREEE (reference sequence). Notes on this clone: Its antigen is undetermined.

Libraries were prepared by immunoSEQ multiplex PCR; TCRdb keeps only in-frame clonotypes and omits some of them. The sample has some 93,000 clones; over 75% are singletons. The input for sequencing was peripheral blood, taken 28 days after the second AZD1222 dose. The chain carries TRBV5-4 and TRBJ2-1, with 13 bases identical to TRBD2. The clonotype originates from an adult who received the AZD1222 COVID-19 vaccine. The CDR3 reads CASSRTSGSPGNEQFF. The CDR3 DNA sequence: TGTGCCAGCAGCCGGACTAGCGGGAGCCCGGGTAATGAGCAGTTCTTC.